This T cell receptor (beta chain) derives from a study of T cells after yellow fever vaccination. Turning to the study itself: EM, EMRA, CM and Tscm memory subsets were sorted using CD3, CD45RA, CCR7 and CD95.

TCRdb recomputed calls from the 5' RACE reads with MiXCR, one row per CDR3 protein. The top ten hold about 20% of the sample, which has 25,000 to 40,000 distinct CDR3 sequences, approximately 6.6% seen once. General study findings and limits: Within FACS-sorted repertoires, abundant clonotypes contaminating from the bulk population could be present. Boosting was followed by the reappearance of most primary-vaccination clones (just under 98% CD4, 85% to 90% CD8).

This clonotype was observed at least ten times. CDR1 LGHDT and CDR2 YNNKEL come from the germline V gene (reference sequence). CDR3 length: 14 residues. The V and J ends lost 1 base and 4 bases, in that order; junction bases with no gene match: 2. The material sequenced was PBMCs, either bulk or a sorted T-cell subset (CD4+, CD8+, memory, or dextramer-sorted; not recorded which), taken on the day of the first yellow fever vaccination. The rearrangement joins TRBV3-1 to TRBJ1-1; 8 nucleotides line up with TRBD1. This TCR was recovered from a man aged 18 to 29 who received the YFV17D yellow fever vaccine. The CDR3 spells CASSQGTGSTEAFF. CDR3 coding DNA: TGTGCCAGCAGCCAAGGGACAGGGAGCACTGAAGCTTTCTTT.